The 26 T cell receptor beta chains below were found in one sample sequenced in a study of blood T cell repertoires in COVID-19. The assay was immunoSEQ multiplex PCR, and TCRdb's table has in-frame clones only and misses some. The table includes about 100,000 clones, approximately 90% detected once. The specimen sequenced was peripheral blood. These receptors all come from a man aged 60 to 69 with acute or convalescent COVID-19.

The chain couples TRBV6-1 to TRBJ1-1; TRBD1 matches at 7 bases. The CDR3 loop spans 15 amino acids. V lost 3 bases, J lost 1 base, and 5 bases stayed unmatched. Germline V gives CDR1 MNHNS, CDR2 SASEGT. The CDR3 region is CASSEGQTQNTEAFF. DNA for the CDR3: TGTGCCAGCAGTGAGGGACAGACTCAGAACACTGAAGCTTTCTTT.

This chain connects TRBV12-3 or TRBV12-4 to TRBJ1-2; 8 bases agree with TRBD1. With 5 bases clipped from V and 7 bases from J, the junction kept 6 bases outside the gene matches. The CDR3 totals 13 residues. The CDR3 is CASSPQGALGYTF. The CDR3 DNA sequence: TGTGCCAGCAGTCCCCAGGGGGCGCTTGGCTACACCTTC.

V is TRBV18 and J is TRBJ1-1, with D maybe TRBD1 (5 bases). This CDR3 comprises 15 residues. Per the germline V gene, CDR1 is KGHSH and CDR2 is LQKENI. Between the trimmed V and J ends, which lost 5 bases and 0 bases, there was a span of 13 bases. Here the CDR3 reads CASSEIGGMNTEAFF. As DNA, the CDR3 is TGTGCCAGCTCAGAAATCGGGGGGATGAACACTGAAGCTTTCTTT.

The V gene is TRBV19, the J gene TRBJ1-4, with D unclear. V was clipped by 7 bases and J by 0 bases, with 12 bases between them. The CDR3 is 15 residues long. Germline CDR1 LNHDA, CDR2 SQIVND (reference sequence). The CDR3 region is CASNRGYATNEKLFF. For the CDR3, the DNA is TGTGCCAGTAACAGAGGGTATGCAACTAATGAAAAACTGTTTTTT.

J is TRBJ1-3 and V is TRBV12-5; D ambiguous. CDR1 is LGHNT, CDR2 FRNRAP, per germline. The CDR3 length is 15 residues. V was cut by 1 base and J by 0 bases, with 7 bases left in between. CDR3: CASGLGVVSGNTIYF. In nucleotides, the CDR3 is TGTGCTAGTGGTTTGGGCGTGGTCTCTGGAAACACCATATATTTT.

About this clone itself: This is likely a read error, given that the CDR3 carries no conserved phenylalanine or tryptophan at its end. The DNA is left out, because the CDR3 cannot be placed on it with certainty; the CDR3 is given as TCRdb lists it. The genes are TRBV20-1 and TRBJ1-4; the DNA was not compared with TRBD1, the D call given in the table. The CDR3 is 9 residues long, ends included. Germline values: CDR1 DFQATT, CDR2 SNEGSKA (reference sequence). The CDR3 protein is CSAPDRGPR.

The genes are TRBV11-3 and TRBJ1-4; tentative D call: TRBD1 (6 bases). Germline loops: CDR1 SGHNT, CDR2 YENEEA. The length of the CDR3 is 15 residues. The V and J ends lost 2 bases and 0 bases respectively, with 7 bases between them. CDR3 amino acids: CASSLSGATNEKLFF. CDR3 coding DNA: TGTGCCAGCAGCTTATCAGGGGCAACTAATGAAAAACTGTTTTTT.

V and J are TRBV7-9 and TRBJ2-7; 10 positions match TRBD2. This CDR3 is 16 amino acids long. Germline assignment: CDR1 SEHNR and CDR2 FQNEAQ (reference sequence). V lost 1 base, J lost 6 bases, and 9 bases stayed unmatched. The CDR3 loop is CASSLVLPSGSGEQYF. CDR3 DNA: TGTGCCAGCAGCTTAGTTCTCCCTAGCGGGAGTGGCGAGCAGTACTTC.

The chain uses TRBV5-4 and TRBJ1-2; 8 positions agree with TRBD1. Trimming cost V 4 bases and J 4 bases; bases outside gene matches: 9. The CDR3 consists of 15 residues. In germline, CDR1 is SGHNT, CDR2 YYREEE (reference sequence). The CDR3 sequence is CASSARDRPIYGYTF. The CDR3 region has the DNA TGTGCCAGCAGCGCTAGGGACAGGCCCATCTATGGCTACACCTTC.

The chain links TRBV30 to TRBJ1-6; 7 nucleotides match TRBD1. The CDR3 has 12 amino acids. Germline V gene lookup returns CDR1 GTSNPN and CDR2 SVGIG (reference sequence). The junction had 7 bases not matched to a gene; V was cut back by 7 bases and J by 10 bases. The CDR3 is CALQGKGSPLHF. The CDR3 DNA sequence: TGTGCCTTACAGGGGAAAGGCTCACCCCTCCACTTT.

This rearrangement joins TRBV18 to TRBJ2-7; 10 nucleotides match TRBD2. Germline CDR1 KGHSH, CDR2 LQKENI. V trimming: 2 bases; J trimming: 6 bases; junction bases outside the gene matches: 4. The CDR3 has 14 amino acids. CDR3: CASSPGLAGVEQYF. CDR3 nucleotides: TGTGCCAGCTCACCAGGGCTAGCGGGAGTCGAGCAGTACTTC.

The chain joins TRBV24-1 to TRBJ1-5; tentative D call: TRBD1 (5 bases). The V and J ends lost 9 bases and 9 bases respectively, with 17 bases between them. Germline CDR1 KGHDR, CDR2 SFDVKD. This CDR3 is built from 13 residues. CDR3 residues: CATHGAGEGPQHF. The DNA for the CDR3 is TGTGCCACCCACGGGGCGGGAGAGGGGCCCCAGCATTTT.

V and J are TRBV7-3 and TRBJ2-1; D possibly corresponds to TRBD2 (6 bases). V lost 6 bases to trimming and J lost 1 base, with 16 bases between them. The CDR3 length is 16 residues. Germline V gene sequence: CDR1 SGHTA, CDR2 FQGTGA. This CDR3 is CASSPFIGTSYNEQFF. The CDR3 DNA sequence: TGTGCCAGCAGTCCCTTCATTGGGACTTCCTACAATGAGCAGTTCTTC.

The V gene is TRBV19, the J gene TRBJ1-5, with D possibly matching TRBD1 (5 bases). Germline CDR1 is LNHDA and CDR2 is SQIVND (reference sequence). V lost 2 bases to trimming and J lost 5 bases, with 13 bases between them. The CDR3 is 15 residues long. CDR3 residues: CASSINRQGDQPQHF. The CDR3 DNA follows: TGTGCCAGTAGTATAAACAGGCAGGGCGATCAGCCCCAGCATTTT.

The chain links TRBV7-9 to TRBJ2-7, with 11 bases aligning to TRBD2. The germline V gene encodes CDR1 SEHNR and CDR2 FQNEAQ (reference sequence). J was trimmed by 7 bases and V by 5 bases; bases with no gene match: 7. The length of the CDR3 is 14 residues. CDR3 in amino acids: CASSQAGTSGEQYV. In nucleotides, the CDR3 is TGTGCCAGCAGCCAAGCGGGGACTAGCGGAGAGCAGTACGTC.

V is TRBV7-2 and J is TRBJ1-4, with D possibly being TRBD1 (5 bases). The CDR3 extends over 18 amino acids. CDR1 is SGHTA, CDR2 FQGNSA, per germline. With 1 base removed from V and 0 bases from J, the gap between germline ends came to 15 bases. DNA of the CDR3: TGTGCCAGCAGCTTAGTGGGGGGTGACATTGCAACTAATGAAAAACTGTTTTTT. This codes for CASSLVGGDIATNEKLFF.

CDR3 bases: TGTGCCACCAGTGATAGCGGGAGTTGGGATACGCAGTATTTT. The encoded protein is CATSDSGSWDTQYF. The genes are TRBV24-1 and TRBJ2-3; TRBD2 matches 8 bases. Germline CDR1 and CDR2: KGHDR and SFDVKD. The CDR3 runs to 14 residues. V lost 3 bases, J lost 6 bases, and 4 bases stayed unmatched.

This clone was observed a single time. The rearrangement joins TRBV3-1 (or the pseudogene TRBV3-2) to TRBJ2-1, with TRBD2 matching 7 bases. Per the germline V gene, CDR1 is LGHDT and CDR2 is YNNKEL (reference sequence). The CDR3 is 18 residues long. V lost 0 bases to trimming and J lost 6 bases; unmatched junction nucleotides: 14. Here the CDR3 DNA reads TGTGCCAGCAGCCAAGATATTGGGGGAGGGCCAAGGCTCAATGAGCAGTTCTTC. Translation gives CASSQDIGGGPRLNEQFF.

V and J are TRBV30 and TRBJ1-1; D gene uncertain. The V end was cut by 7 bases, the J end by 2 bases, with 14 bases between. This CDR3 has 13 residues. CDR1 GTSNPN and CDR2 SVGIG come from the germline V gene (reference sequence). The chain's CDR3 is CAFVGHLNTEAFF. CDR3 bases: TGTGCCTTCGTGGGCCACCTCAACACTGAAGCTTTCTTT.

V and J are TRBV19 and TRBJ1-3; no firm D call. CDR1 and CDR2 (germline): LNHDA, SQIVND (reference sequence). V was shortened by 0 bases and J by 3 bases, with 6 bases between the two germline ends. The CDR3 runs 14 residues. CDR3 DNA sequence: TGTGCCAGTAGTATAGAGAGAAATGGAAACACCATATATTTT. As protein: CASSIERNGNTIYF. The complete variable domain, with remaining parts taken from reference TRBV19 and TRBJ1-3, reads DGGITQSPKYLFRKEGQNVTLSCEQNLNHDAMYWYRQDPGQGLRLIYYSQIVNDFQKGDIAEGYSVSREKKESFPLTVTSAQKNPTAFYLCASSIERNGNTIYFGEGSWLTVV.

The CDR3 region is CASSQVLASDTQYF. The CDR3 DNA follows: TGTGCCAGCAGCCAAGTCCTAGCTTCCGATACGCAGTATTTT. The rearrangement links TRBV3-1 (or the pseudogene TRBV3-2) to TRBJ2-3; the D gene is possibly TRBD2 (5 bases). In germline, CDR1 is LGHDT, CDR2 YNNKEL (reference sequence). CDR3 length: 14 residues. V lost 1 base, J lost 6 bases, and 11 bases lay in between.

This chain's CDR3 is CASSEGAGGWISGEQFF. CDR3 bases: TGTGCCAGCAGTGAAGGGGCGGGAGGGTGGATAAGTGGGGAGCAGTTCTTC. This chain connects TRBV6-1 to TRBJ2-1; 9 nucleotides align to TRBD2. CDR1 and CDR2 from the germline V gene are MNHNS and SASEGT. The CDR3 is made up of 17 amino acids. J was trimmed by 10 bases and V by 1 base; bases with no gene match: 14.

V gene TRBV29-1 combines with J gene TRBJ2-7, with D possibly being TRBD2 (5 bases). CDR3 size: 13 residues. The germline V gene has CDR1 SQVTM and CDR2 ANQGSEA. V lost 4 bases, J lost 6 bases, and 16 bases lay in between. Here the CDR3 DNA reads TGCAGCGTTGGGTCCGGACCCGGGGTCGAGCAGTACTTC. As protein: CSVGSGPGVEQYF.

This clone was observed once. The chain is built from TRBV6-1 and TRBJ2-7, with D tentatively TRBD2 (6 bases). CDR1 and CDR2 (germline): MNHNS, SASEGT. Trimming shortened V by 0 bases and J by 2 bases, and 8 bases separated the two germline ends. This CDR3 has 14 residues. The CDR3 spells CASSEAGGTYEQYV. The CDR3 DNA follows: TGTGCCAGCAGTGAAGCGGGAGGTACCTACGAGCAGTACGTC.

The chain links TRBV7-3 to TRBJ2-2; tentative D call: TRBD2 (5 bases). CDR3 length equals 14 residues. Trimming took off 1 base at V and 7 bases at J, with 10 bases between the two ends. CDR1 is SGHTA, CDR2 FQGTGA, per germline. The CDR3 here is CASSLNSGGGELFF. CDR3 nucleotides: TGTGCCAGCAGCTTAAACAGCGGAGGCGGGGAGCTGTTTTTT.

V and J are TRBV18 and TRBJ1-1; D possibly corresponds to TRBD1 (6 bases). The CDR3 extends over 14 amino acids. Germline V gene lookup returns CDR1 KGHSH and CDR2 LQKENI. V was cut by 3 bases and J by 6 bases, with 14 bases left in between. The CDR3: CASSPDGEGAEAFF. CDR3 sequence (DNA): TGTGCCAGCTCACCGGACGGCGAGGGGGCTGAAGCTTTCTTT.